Shown below are 17 T cell receptor beta chains from a single sample sequenced in a study of T-cell reconstitution after alpha-beta-depleted transplantation in children (dated by TCRdb to the mid-2010s). Libraries were built with PCR. The run used an Illumina HiSeq 2500. Molecular barcoding was employed in the preparation of TCR libraries, with unique molecular identifiers being used to normalize TCRbeta repertoire quantification. In-frame beta chains were kept once TCRdb had trimmed the public reads at Q25 with fastp and called clones with MiXCR. When rows share a CDR3 protein, they turn into one entry using the most common DNA and genes. The sample records 800,000 to 1,000,000 distinct CDR3 sequences, around 30% of which are singletons. The top ten hold roughly 28% of the sample. The treatment or condition label corresponds to: allogeneic hematopoietic cell transplantation with graft depleted of TCRalphabeta T cells and CD19 B cells.

The source was PBMCs, mostly from graft donor cells, collected 360 days after TCRalphabeta/CD19-depleted stem cell transplant. These receptors came from a boy in the first two years of life who had a stem cell transplant for SCID, so the T cells may come from the graft donor.

This clonotype was recorded many times. The chain combines TRBV28 with TRBJ1-1, with 7 bases that match TRBD1. Germline V gene sequence: CDR1 MDHEN, CDR2 SYDVKM. This CDR3 has 14 amino acids. The J segment lost 5 bases and the V segment lost 3 bases, leaving 6 bases of the junction unmatched. The CDR3 DNA sequence: TGTGCCAGCAGTTTCCCAGGGGGGTGGACTGAAGCTTTCTTT. Translated, it gives CASSFPGGWTEAFF.

This clonotype was recorded a few times. The chain carries TRBV18 and TRBJ1-5; possible D gene TRBD1, 5 bases. Germline CDR1 reads KGHSH; CDR2 reads LQKENI. V dropped 4 bases and J dropped 0 bases, with 16 bases sitting between them. The CDR3 totals 17 residues. The CDR3 DNA reads TGTGCCAGCTCACTAAACACAGGCTACTATAGCAATCAGCCCCAGCATTTT. It is translated as CASSLNTGYYSNQPQHF. Complete variable domain (other parts from reference TRBV18 and TRBJ1-5): NAGVMQNPRHLVRRRGQEARLRCSPMKGHSHVYWYRQLPEEGLKFMVYLQKENIIDESGMPKERFSAEFPKEGPSILRIQQVVRGDSAAYFCASSLNTGYYSNQPQHFGDGTRLSIL.

The CDR3 nucleotides read TGTGCCAGCAGCCAGTCCTTTACCACAGATACGCAGTATTTT. It codes for CASSQSFTTDTQYF. The chain carries TRBV3-1 and TRBJ2-3; no definite D call. Deletions cut 3 bases from V and 2 bases from J, with 9 bases between. CDR1 and CDR2 (germline): LGHDT, YNNKEL (reference sequence). The CDR3 runs 14 residues.

V usage is TRBV20-1 and J usage is TRBJ1-1, with 7 nucleotides matching TRBD1. Germline V CDR1 and CDR2: DFQATT, SNEGSKA (reference sequence). The CDR3 extends over 12 amino acids. The V segment lost 4 bases and the J segment 6 bases; nucleotides outside the gene matches: 5. The CDR3 is CSATQGGPEAFF. CDR3 bases: TGCAGTGCTACGCAGGGGGGGCCTGAAGCTTTCTTT.

This clonotype was detected once. The CDR3 reads CASRRREVNVLTF. The CDR3 DNA follows: TGTGCCAGCAGACGCCGGGAAGTCAACGTCCTGACTTTC. The rearrangement uses TRBV6-6 and TRBJ2-6; D is perhaps TRBD2 (5 bases). The CDR3 spans 13 residues. Germline V gene lookup returns CDR1 MNHNY and CDR2 SVGAGI (reference sequence). V was cut by 6 bases and J by 9 bases, with 12 bases left in between.

This clonotype was detected only a few times. This rearrangement joins TRBV7-2 to TRBJ2-7; a weak D match, TRBD1 (5 bases). Germline-derived CDR1 and CDR2 are SGHTA and FQGNSA. V was shortened by 5 bases and J by 2 bases, with 19 bases between the two germline ends. The length of the CDR3 is 16 residues. CDR3 sequence reads: CASSPGWERPTYEQYF. CDR3 coding DNA: TGTGCCAGCAGCCCAGGGTGGGAACGGCCAACCTACGAGCAGTACTTC.

The chain recombines TRBV12-3 or TRBV12-4 with TRBJ1-4; D unclear. The CDR3 contains 12 residues. V lost 6 bases, J lost 4 bases, and 6 bases lay in between. CDR3 in amino acids: CASRRLNEKLFF. CDR3 DNA: TGTGCCAGCAGGCGCCTTAATGAAAAACTGTTTTTT.

This clonotype was found a few times. The genes are TRBV6-5 and TRBJ2-7; D unclear. V was clipped by 4 bases and J by 2 bases, with 15 bases between them. The CDR3 spans 15 residues. In germline, CDR1 is MNHEY, CDR2 SVGAGI. The CDR3 region is CASSSPGLSPYEQYF. The CDR3 bases are TGTGCCAGCAGTTCGCCGGGCCTCTCCCCCTACGAGCAGTACTTC.

V is TRBV5-1 and J is TRBJ2-7, with D uncertain. This CDR3 has 16 residues. Trimming pared 4 bases from V and 0 bases from J, leaving 17 bases between. The V gene's germline CDR1 is SGHRS and CDR2 YFSETQ. This CDR3 is CASSGSSSLSSYEQYF. The CDR3 bases are TGCGCCAGCAGCGGTTCGTCCAGCCTGTCCTCCTACGAGCAGTACTTC.

This clonotype was detected a few times. The V call is TRBV6-1, the J call TRBJ1-6, with D tentatively TRBD1 (5 bases). The CDR3 covers 16 residues. Germline V gene sequence: CDR1 MNHNS, CDR2 SASEGT. The V gene lost 7 bases and the J gene lost 10 bases, with 23 bases spanning the gap. The CDR3 coding sequence is TGTGCCAGCACCATGCGGTCGGGGGGGATGGGATCACCCCTCCACTTT. It codes for CASTMRSGGMGSPLHF.

This clonotype showed up just a few times. The rearrangement uses TRBV5-1 and TRBJ2-7; no clear D gene. Per the germline V gene, CDR1 is SGHRS and CDR2 is YFSETQ. V was clipped by 1 base and J by 5 bases, with 19 bases between them. The CDR3 totals 16 residues. The DNA for the CDR3 is TGCGCCAGCAGCTTGAGTCTCGGCCAAGAGGTCCACGAGCAGTACTTC. Translating gives CASSLSLGQEVHEQYF.

The chain links TRBV4-1 to TRBJ2-1; D is possibly TRBD2 (6 bases). V shed 1 base and J shed 0 bases, with 13 bases lying between them. Germline lookup yields CDR1 MGHRA and CDR2 YSYEKL. This CDR3 contains 17 residues. In DNA, the CDR3 is TGCGCCAGCAGCCAAGTATCGGGACTGCGCTCCTACAATGAGCAGTTCTTC. It encodes CASSQVSGLRSYNEQFF.

This clonotype was counted many times. V usage is TRBV12-3 or TRBV12-4 and J usage is TRBJ2-7, with TRBD2 matching 13 bases. The V segment lost 6 bases and the J segment 2 bases; nucleotides outside the gene matches: 13. The CDR3 covers 18 residues. CDR3 loop: CASSPRRLAGGWTYEQYF. For the CDR3, the DNA is TGTGCCAGCAGCCCCCGGAGACTAGCGGGGGGTTGGACCTACGAGCAGTACTTC.

This chain joins TRBV28 and TRBJ2-1; 10 bases align to TRBD2. The CDR3 is 15 residues long. The germline gives CDR1 MDHEN, CDR2 SYDVKM. Germline trimming cut 5 bases from V and 2 bases from J; bases unmatched to any gene: 3. The CDR3 DNA sequence: TGTGCCAGCAGTCATAGCGGGGGGACCTACAATGAGCAGTTCTTC. Translating gives CASSHSGGTYNEQFF.

The rearrangement uses TRBV5-1 and TRBJ2-3, with 7 bases that match TRBD1. Trimming removed 1 base from V and 1 base from J; junction bases left unmatched: 6. Germline V gene data show CDR1 as SGHRS and CDR2 as YFSETQ. This CDR3 is built from 16 residues. In DNA, the CDR3 is TGCGCCAGCAGCTTGTCGAGGGGGCGGGGCACAGATACGCAGTATTTT. Translation: CASSLSRGRGTDTQYF.

The table lists this clonotype with a few counts. The J gene is TRBJ2-3, the V gene TRBV20-1; D gene ambiguous. Trimming took off 6 bases at V and 2 bases at J, with 12 bases between the two ends. The CDR3 runs to 13 residues. Germline V gene lookup returns CDR1 DFQATT and CDR2 SNEGSKA (reference sequence). The CDR3 nucleotides are TGCAGTGCGACCCGACTTACCACAGATACGCAGTATTTT. Translated, it gives CSATRLTTDTQYF.

The chain employs TRBV7-8 and TRBJ2-2; 7 nucleotides agree with TRBD1. Germline CDR1 is SGHVS and CDR2 is FQNEAQ. Losses at the gene ends were 5 bases for V and 6 bases for J; bases not matched to a gene: 12. The CDR3 runs to 16 residues. CDR3 in amino acids: CASSNEGAFGSGELFF. The CDR3 region has the DNA TGTGCCAGCAGCAACGAGGGGGCTTTTGGGTCCGGGGAGCTGTTTTTT.